A selection of T cell receptor beta chains follows, all from one sample in a study of T cells in Graves' hyperthyroidism and ophthalmopathy. TCRdb independently ran MiXCR on the multiplex PCR reads; one entry per CDR3 protein. The data contain 650,000 to 850,000 distinct CDR3 sequences, under 20% of them singletons. Sequencing was performed on blood. These receptor sequences come from a woman between 45 and 60 years old with Graves' hyperthyroidism that later progressed to Graves' ophthalmopathy. Each CDR3 is given with its conserved first and last residue. D genes are given only for firm matches. Size is stated for part of the rows, as once, few or many counts, or as a class when the clone is expanded.

cdr3_aa | cdr3_nt | j_call | d_call | v_call | clone_size
CASSSRTSGGTRTGELFF | TGTGCCAGCAGCTCTCGGACTAGCGGGGGAACCCGCACCGGGGAGCTGTTTTTT | TRBJ2-2 | TRBD2 | TRBV13 | -
CSVGGKGRNTEAFF | TGCAGCGTTGGGGGGAAGGGTCGGAACACTGAAGCTTTCTTT | TRBJ1-1 | - | TRBV29-1 | few
CASSMFQGEQFF | TGTGCCAGTAGTATGTTCCAAGGGGAGCAGTTCTTC | TRBJ2-1 | - | TRBV19 | -
CASSLQGSGQPQHF | TGTGCCAGCAGTTTACAGGGGTCAGGTCAGCCCCAGCATTTT | TRBJ1-5 | - | TRBV12-3/TRBV12-4 | few
CASEEGGRFTEAFF | TGTGCCAGCGAGGAAGGGGGCCGGTTCACTGAAGCTTTCTTT | TRBJ1-1 | TRBD1 | TRBV6-1 | many
CASSSSVGVGDGYTF | TGTGCCAGCAGCTCCTCCGTTGGGGTGGGCGATGGCTACACCTTC | TRBJ1-2 | - | TRBV7-9 | many
CASSGGRDVKNIQYF | TGTGCCAGCAGCGGGGGGAGGGACGTCAAAAACATTCAGTACTTC | TRBJ2-4 | TRBD2 | TRBV13 | -
CASSQAGESSYEQYF | TGTGCCAGCAGCCAAGCGGGGGAAAGCTCCTACGAGCAGTACTTC | TRBJ2-7 | TRBD2 | TRBV7-9 | many
CASSALVRGAEAFF | TGTGCCAGCAGTGCGTTAGTAAGAGGGGCTGAAGCTTTCTTT | TRBJ1-1 | - | TRBV2 | many
CASSLKTGDTGELFF | TGCGCCAGCAGCCTAAAGACAGGAGACACCGGGGAGCTGTTTTTT | TRBJ2-2 | - | TRBV5-1 | many
CASSQGGGRAGELFF | TGTGCCAGCAGCCAAGGCGGGGGTCGGGCCGGGGAGCTGTTTTTT | TRBJ2-2 | TRBD2 | TRBV4-2 | -
CASSLSWRQPQHF | TGTGCCAGCAGTTTATCGTGGCGGCAGCCCCAGCATTTT | TRBJ1-5 | - | TRBV27 | -
CASSQYTRGYGYTF | TGCGCCAGCAGCCAATATACACGGGGCTATGGCTACACCTTC | TRBJ1-2 | - | TRBV4-1 | few
CASSALVGGVRGTDTQYF | TGTGCCAGCAGCGCCCTAGTAGGGGGGGTTCGGGGCACAGATACGCAGTATTTT | TRBJ2-3 | - | TRBV9 | -
CATSTTGGTEAFF | TGCGCCACCTCAACGACAGGGGGCACTGAAGCTTTCTTT | TRBJ1-1 | TRBD1 | TRBV5-1 | few
CASSQDPSVTGELFF | TGTGCCAGCAGCCAAGATCCGAGCGTTACCGGGGAGCTGTTTTTT | TRBJ2-2 | - | TRBV3-1 | many
CASSFGGDQETQYF | TGTGCCAGCAGCTTCGGCGGGGACCAAGAGACCCAGTACTTC | TRBJ2-5 | - | TRBV11-3 | -
CASSYHRQGASNSPLHF | TGCGCCAGCAGCTACCATCGACAGGGGGCTAGCAATTCACCCCTCCACTTT | TRBJ1-6 | TRBD1 | TRBV5-1 | few
CASSLAVGTYNEQFF | TGTGCCAGCAGCTTAGCCGTGGGAACCTACAATGAGCAGTTCTTC | TRBJ2-1 | - | TRBV7-2 | many
CASSFGRDLINSYEQYF | TGCGCCAGCAGCTTCGGCAGGGACCTTATCAACTCCTACGAGCAGTACTTC | TRBJ2-7 | - | TRBV5-1 | many
CASSRWVGGVEDTQYF | TGTGCCAGCAGCCGGTGGGTTGGGGGGGTTGAAGATACGCAGTATTTT | TRBJ2-3 | TRBD2 | TRBV5-6 | many
CAWSVRKGGEQYF | TGTGCCTGGAGTGTACGTAAGGGGGGTGAGCAGTACTTC | TRBJ2-7 | - | TRBV30 | many
CASSLGPNMNTEAFF | TGTGCCAGCAGCTTAGGGCCAAACATGAACACTGAAGCTTTCTTT | TRBJ1-1 | - | TRBV11-2 | -
CASRRTSTYEQYF | TGTGCCAGCAGGCGGACTTCGACCTACGAGCAGTACTTC | TRBJ2-7 | - | TRBV27 | many
CASSPRAPGNTIYF | TGTGCCAGCTCACCGCGGGCACCTGGAAACACCATATATTTT | TRBJ1-3 | - | TRBV18 | many
CATRQGVSNQPQHF | TGTGCCACCAGACAGGGTGTTAGCAATCAGCCCCAGCATTTT | TRBJ1-5 | TRBD1 | TRBV6-1 | few
CASTSEGEGSPLHF | TGTGCCAGCACCTCAGAGGGGGAGGGGTCACCCCTCCACTTT | TRBJ1-6 | - | TRBV25-1 | -
CSVEDGGHTIYF | TGCAGCGTTGAAGATGGGGGTCACACCATATATTTT | TRBJ1-3 | - | TRBV29-1 | -
CASRPGTSGGEQFF | TGTGCCAGCAGACCCGGGACTAGCGGTGGTGAGCAGTTCTTC | TRBJ2-1 | TRBD2 | TRBV2 | -
CASHQVGTEAFF | TGTGCCAGCCATCAGGTGGGCACTGAAGCTTTCTTT | TRBJ1-1 | - | TRBV6-1 | few
CASRTLQGNEQFF | TGCGCCAGCAGGACATTACAGGGGAATGAGCAGTTCTTC | TRBJ2-1 | TRBD1 | TRBV5-1 | few
CASSLDRGSNNEKLFF | TGTGCCAGCAGCTTAGACAGGGGGAGCAATAATGAAAAACTGTTTTTT | TRBJ1-4 | TRBD1 | TRBV11-2 | once
CASSQDLQIGVNTIYF | TGCGCCAGCAGCCAAGATCTTCAGATCGGGGTGAACACCATATATTTT | TRBJ1-3 | - | TRBV4-1 | -
CASSKSGLSQETQYF | TGTGCCAGCAGCAAGTCGGGACTGAGCCAAGAGACCCAGTACTTC | TRBJ2-5 | - | TRBV7-2 | many
CASSQDFGPGTDTQYF | TGCGCCAGCAGCCAAGACTTCGGACCAGGCACAGATACGCAGTATTTT | TRBJ2-3 | - | TRBV4-1 | -
CASSIPDGSNEKLFF | TGTGCCAGCAGCATTCCCGACGGGAGTAATGAAAAACTGTTTTTT | TRBJ1-4 | - | TRBV7-9 | -
CASSGNRGLGTEAFF | TGTGCCAGCAGCGGAAACAGGGGGCTGGGAACTGAAGCTTTCTTT | TRBJ1-1 | TRBD1 | TRBV9 | -
CATSDSSTGNTEAFF | TGTGCCACCAGTGATTCCTCGACAGGGAACACTGAAGCTTTCTTT | TRBJ1-1 | - | TRBV24-1 | -
CATDCTEAFF | TGTGCCACCGATTGCACTGAAGCTTTCTTT | TRBJ1-1 | - | TRBV15 | -
CSAREGYSYNEQFF | TGCAGTGCTAGAGAAGGGTACTCCTACAATGAGCAGTTCTTC | TRBJ2-1 | - | TRBV20-1 | few
CASRRERGQPQHF | TGTGCCAGCAGGCGGGAGAGGGGGCAGCCCCAGCATTTT | TRBJ1-5 | - | TRBV6-1 | -
CASRLVLQGPAFF | TGTGCCAGCCGGCTGGTGCTACAGGGTCCAGCTTTCTTT | TRBJ1-1 | - | TRBV2 | many
CASSPRFSYNEQFF | TGCGCCAGCAGCCCTAGATTTTCCTACAATGAGCAGTTCTTC | TRBJ2-1 | - | TRBV10-1 | few
CASSLRGRGELFF | TGTGCCAGCAGCCTCAGGGGGCGCGGGGAGCTGTTTTTT | TRBJ2-2 | TRBD1 | TRBV3-1 | -
CASGGPSYNEQFF | TGTGCCAGCGGGGGTCCCTCCTACAATGAGCAGTTCTTC | TRBJ2-1 | - | TRBV3-1 | many
CASSFTDSLNTGELFF | TGTGCCAGTAGCTTTACGGACAGCTTGAACACCGGGGAGCTGTTTTTT | TRBJ2-2 | - | TRBV19 | -
CAISDYHPSQQVRGTEAFF | TGTGCCATCAGTGACTACCACCCTAGTCAGCAGGTCCGGGGCACTGAAGCTTTCTTT | TRBJ1-1 | - | TRBV10-3 | many
CASSLASLKAYNEQFF | TGTGCCAGCAGCTTAGCGAGCCTGAAGGCCTACAATGAGCAGTTCTTC | TRBJ2-1 | - | TRBV7-9 | few
CASGSGTSGGSDTQYF | TGTGCTAGTGGATCCGGGACTAGCGGGGGCTCAGATACGCAGTATTTT | TRBJ2-3 | TRBD2 | TRBV12-5 | many